This TCR beta chain was found in a study of cytomegalovirus exposure and HLA in healthy donors. Study findings and constraints: The study labeled about 160 TCR beta chains cytomegalovirus-associated.

The CDR3 sequence is 13 residues long. Per the germline V gene, CDR1 is SGHNT and CDR2 is YENEEA. V was pared by 1 base and J by 4 bases, with 5 bases between. Only in-frame clones appear in the TCRdb table, and some are missing; sequencing was by immunoSEQ multiplex PCR. Of more than 95,000 clones listed, 75% to 90% are singletons. Details on this clone: Its specificity is not known.

These donors were members of the roughly 110-subject validation cohort, a group separate from the approximately 680-subject first cohort. The material sequenced was PBMCs. The sequence was collected from a woman younger than 35 in good health and CMV-seronegative. This chain uses TRBV11-3 with TRBJ2-1; no clear D. This CDR3 is CASSLGEYNEQFF. The CDR3 DNA follows: TGTGCCAGCAGCTTAGGAGAATACAATGAGCAGTTCTTC. The full variable domain, rest sourced from reference TRBV11-3 and TRBJ2-1, is EAGVVQSPRYKIIEKKQPVAFWCNPISGHNTLYWYLQNLGQGPELLIRYENEEAVDDSQLPKDRFSAERLKGVDSTLKIQPAELGDSAVYLCASSLGEYNEQFFGPGTRLTVL.